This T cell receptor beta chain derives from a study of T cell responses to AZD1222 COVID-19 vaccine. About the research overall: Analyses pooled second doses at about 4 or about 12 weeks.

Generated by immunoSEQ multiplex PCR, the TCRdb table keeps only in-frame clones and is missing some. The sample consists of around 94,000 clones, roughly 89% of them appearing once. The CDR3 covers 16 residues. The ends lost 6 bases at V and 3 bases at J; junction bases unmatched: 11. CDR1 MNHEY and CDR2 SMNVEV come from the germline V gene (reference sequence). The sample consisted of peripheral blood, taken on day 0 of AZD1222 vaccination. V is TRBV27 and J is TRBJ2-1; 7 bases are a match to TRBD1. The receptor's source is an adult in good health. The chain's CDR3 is CASSPIPGQNYNEQFF. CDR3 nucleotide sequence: TGTGCCAGCAGCCCGATTCCGGGACAGAACTACAATGAGCAGTTCTTC.